These T cell receptor beta chains were read from a single sample in a study of identical twins. TCRdb reprocessed the 5' RACE reads with MiXCR, giving one entry per CDR3 protein. The data show roughly 1,500,000 distinct CDR3 sequences, about 30% seen once. The source material was cord blood. Receptors originate from a newborn girl in good health. Both conserved end residues are part of each CDR3. D genes are given only for firm matches. Part of the rows lack a size; the others show once, few, many or a class for expanded clones.

d_gene | abundance | j_gene | v_gene | CDR3aa | CDR3nt
NA | NA | TRBJ2-1 | TRBV2 | CASTLGVAGVYNEQFF | TGTGCCAGCACCCTTGGGGTGGCAGGGGTTTACAATGAGCAGTTCTTC
NA | few | TRBJ2-7 | TRBV5-1 | CASSLLQGNEQYF | TGCGCCAGCAGCTTGCTCCAGGGGAACGAGCAGTACTTC
TRBD2 | NA | TRBJ2-2 | TRBV20-1 | CSARISGRGNTGELFF | TGCAGTGCTAGAATTAGCGGGAGGGGGAACACCGGGGAGCTGTTTTTT
NA | few | TRBJ2-1 | TRBV28 | CASSPVVGERFF | TGTGCCAGCAGCCCGGTGGTGGGCGAGCGGTTCTTC
NA | few | TRBJ1-2 | TRBV6-6 | CASSYLPRGSYGYTF | TGTGCCAGCAGTTACTTGCCCAGGGGTTCCTATGGCTACACCTTC
NA | NA | TRBJ2-1 | TRBV27 | CASSPFPPDSQQFF | TGTGCCAGCAGTCCCTTCCCGCCGGATAGTCAGCAGTTCTTC
NA | NA | TRBJ1-2 | TRBV12-3/TRBV12-4 | CASSPAQRNYGYTF | TGTGCCAGCAGCCCGGCCCAGAGGAACTATGGCTACACCTTC
NA | few | TRBJ2-7 | TRBV3-1 | CASSYSTSPGEQYF | TGTGCCAGCAGTTATAGCACTAGTCCTGGCGAGCAGTACTTC
NA | NA | TRBJ2-7 | TRBV19 | CASSMFAGLSYEQYF | TGTGCCAGTAGTATGTTCGCAGGGCTCTCCTACGAGCAGTACTTC
NA | NA | TRBJ2-6 | TRBV20-1 | CSATPGVHFSGANVLTF | TGCAGTGCTACTCCGGGAGTCCACTTCTCTGGGGCCAACGTCCTGACTTTC
TRBD1 | NA | TRBJ1-2 | TRBV27 | CASSLLGTDLNYGYTF | TGTGCCAGCAGTTTATTAGGGACAGACCTTAACTATGGCTACACCTTC
NA | NA | TRBJ2-7 | TRBV28 | CASSPQRGASYEQYF | TGTGCCAGCAGTCCACAGAGGGGCGCTTCCTACGAGCAGTACTTC
TRBD2 | once | TRBJ2-4 | TRBV20-1 | CSARDDRLAGGLAKNIQYF | TGCAGTGCTAGAGATGATCGACTAGCGGGGGGCCTAGCCAAAAACATTCAGTACTTC
TRBD2 | NA | TRBJ2-1 | TRBV20-1 | CSAWTSGRAHEQFF | TGCAGTGCGTGGACTAGCGGGAGGGCCCATGAGCAGTTCTTC
TRBD1 | NA | TRBJ2-3 | TRBV12-3/TRBV12-4 | CASSKAPGTVSTDTQYF | TGTGCCAGCAGTAAGGCCCCCGGGACAGTAAGCACAGATACGCAGTATTTT
NA | few | TRBJ1-2 | TRBV12-3/TRBV12-4 | CASSSRVLDGYTF | TGTGCCAGCAGTTCCAGGGTGTTAGACGGCTACACCTTC
TRBD2 | NA | TRBJ2-2 | TRBV15 | CATSRDLLALNTGELFF | TGTGCCACCAGCAGAGATCTACTAGCGCTCAACACCGGGGAGCTGTTTTTT
NA | many | TRBJ2-5 | TRBV6-6 | CASSYGTLQETQYF | TGTGCCAGCAGTTACGGGACTCTCCAAGAGACCCAGTACTTC
NA | NA | TRBJ1-1 | TRBV20-1 | CSAEQEEAFF | TGCAGTGCAGAACAAGAGGAAGCTTTCTTT
NA | NA | TRBJ1-5 | TRBV12-3/TRBV12-4 | CASLPRGYPYSNQPQHF | TGTGCCAGCCTCCCGAGGGGCTACCCTTATAGCAATCAGCCCCAGCATTTT
NA | many | TRBJ2-5 | TRBV5-1 | CASSFIDSQETQYF | TGCGCCAGCAGCTTCATCGACAGCCAAGAGACCCAGTACTTC
NA | few | TRBJ1-1 | TRBV5-1 | CASSLGPGLNTEAFF | TGCGCCAGCAGCTTGGGGCCGGGATTGAACACTGAAGCTTTCTTT
NA | few | TRBJ2-7 | TRBV21-1 | CASSKEWREGGSYEQYF | TGTGCCAGCAGCAAAGAGTGGCGGGAAGGCGGCTCCTACGAGCAGTACTTC
NA | NA | TRBJ1-1 | TRBV11-1 | CASSGGLGITEAFF | TGTGCCAGCAGTGGGGGCTTAGGGATAACTGAAGCTTTCTTT
NA | few | TRBJ2-2 | TRBV29-1 | CSVENTGELFF | TGCAGCGTTGAGAACACCGGGGAGCTGTTTTTT
TRBD2 | NA | TRBJ2-5 | TRBV7-2 | CASSAASGRGWETQYF | TGTGCCAGCAGCGCCGCTAGCGGGAGGGGTTGGGAGACCCAGTACTTC
NA | NA | TRBJ2-7 | TRBV4-2 | CASSQAIASSYEQYF | TGTGCCAGCAGCCAAGCGATAGCGAGCTCCTACGAGCAGTACTTC
NA | NA | TRBJ2-7 | TRBV9 | CASSVEAVRDRNSYEQYF | TGTGCCAGCAGCGTAGAGGCCGTTCGGGACCGAAACTCCTACGAGCAGTACTTC
TRBD2 | few | TRBJ2-1 | TRBV2 | CASSAFLAGAYNEQFF | TGTGCCAGCAGCGCCTTCCTAGCGGGGGCTTACAATGAGCAGTTCTTC
NA | NA | TRBJ2-1 | TRBV20-1 | CSATDRLGLHNEQFF | TGCAGTGCTACAGACAGGTTGGGGCTCCACAATGAGCAGTTCTTC
TRBD2 | NA | TRBJ2-1 | TRBV28 | CAGQSGAGGQYDEQFF | TGTGCCGGTCAATCGGGTGCGGGAGGGCAGTACGATGAGCAGTTCTTC
NA | once | TRBJ2-5 | TRBV20-1 | CSAREPYRETQYF | TGCAGTGCTAGAGAGCCGTACCGAGAGACCCAGTACTTC
NA | NA | TRBJ1-1 | TRBV4-2 | CASSQGDGQNTEAFF | TGTGCCAGCAGCCAAGGGGACGGACAGAACACTGAAGCTTTCTTT
NA | NA | TRBJ1-4 | TRBV20-1 | CSASPDFNEKLFF | TGCAGTGCTAGCCCGGATTTTAATGAAAAACTGTTTTTT
NA | once | TRBJ1-2 | TRBV27 | CASCLSSDINYGYTF | TGTGCCAGCTGTTTATCGTCAGATATTAACTATGGCTACACCTTC
NA | NA | TRBJ2-3 | TRBV20-1 | CSARASSRGRTDTQYF | TGCAGTGCTAGAGCTTCTTCAAGGGGCCGCACAGATACGCAGTATTTT
TRBD1 | NA | TRBJ1-1 | TRBV20-1 | CSAPQGARYTEAFF | TGCAGTGCTCCACAGGGGGCGCGGTACACTGAAGCTTTCTTT
NA | NA | TRBJ1-2 | TRBV27 | CASSRRGASGYGYTF | TGTGCCAGCAGTCGCCGGGGCGCTTCGGGCTATGGCTACACCTTC
NA | NA | TRBJ1-1 | TRBV6-1 | CASRLGAPTEAFF | TGTGCCAGCAGACTAGGGGCCCCTACTGAAGCTTTCTTT
TRBD1 | NA | TRBJ1-1 | TRBV4-1 | CASSLWTGVGNTEAFF | TGCGCCAGCAGCCTATGGACAGGGGTCGGGAACACTGAAGCTTTCTTT
TRBD1 | NA | TRBJ1-6 | TRBV20-1 | CSAGQGAFNSPLHF | TGCAGTGCTGGGCAGGGGGCTTTCAATTCACCCCTCCACTTT
NA | few | TRBJ2-3 | TRBV20-1 | CSARRFVSSTDTQYF | TGCAGTGCTAGGAGGTTCGTCTCTAGCACAGATACGCAGTATTTT
TRBD1 | NA | TRBJ1-1 | TRBV27 | CANSLVTPAGGRATEAFF | TGTGCCAACAGTTTAGTAACCCCGGCAGGGGGGCGCGCCACTGAAGCTTTCTTT
NA | NA | TRBJ2-3 | TRBV25-1 | CASRRAVSGTDTQYF | TGTGCCAGCAGGAGGGCGGTTAGCGGCACAGATACGCAGTATTTT
TRBD1 | NA | TRBJ1-2 | TRBV20-1 | CSAGDRGYYGYTF | TGCAGTGCTGGGGACAGGGGGTACTATGGCTACACCTTC
NA | many | TRBJ2-3 | TRBV20-1 | CSARGGSRGSTDTQYF | TGCAGTGCTAGAGGCGGAAGTAGGGGGAGCACAGATACGCAGTATTTT
NA | NA | TRBJ1-1 | TRBV15 | CATSPRITEAFF | TGTGCCACCAGCCCGCGAATCACTGAAGCTTTCTTT
NA | NA | TRBJ2-1 | TRBV7-9 | CASSPGTMNEQFF | TGTGCCAGCAGCCCCGGGACAATGAATGAGCAGTTCTTC
NA | few | TRBJ1-1 | TRBV20-1 | CSARTDGDTEAFF | TGCAGTGCCCGGACAGACGGAGACACTGAAGCTTTCTTT
NA | NA | TRBJ1-1 | TRBV15 | CATSRDFPARGGWDTEAFF | TGTGCCACCAGCAGGGATTTCCCCGCCCGGGGAGGGTGGGACACTGAAGCTTTCTTT
TRBD1 | few | TRBJ2-7 | TRBV29-1 | CSARTGRSPYEQYF | TGCAGCGCCCGGACAGGACGGTCACCCTACGAGCAGTACTTC
TRBD1 | few | TRBJ1-2 | TRBV12-3/TRBV12-4 | CASSDAGTGSHGYTF | TGTGCCAGCAGTGACGCCGGGACAGGGAGCCATGGCTACACCTTC
TRBD2 | NA | TRBJ2-7 | TRBV11-2 | CASSRIAGAYNEQYF | TGTGCCAGCAGCCGTATAGCGGGGGCCTACAATGAGCAGTACTTC
NA | few | TRBJ2-3 | TRBV4-2 | CASSQAGPGTDTQYF | TGTGCCAGCAGCCAAGCAGGTCCAGGCACAGATACGCAGTATTTT
NA | NA | TRBJ1-1 | TRBV2 | CASSVPGQGNTEAFF | TGTGCCAGCAGTGTTCCAGGACAAGGTAACACTGAAGCTTTCTTT
TRBD1 | NA | TRBJ2-1 | TRBV2 | CASRRDRWDEQFF | TGTGCCAGCAGACGGGACAGGTGGGATGAGCAGTTCTTC
TRBD2 | NA | TRBJ2-3 | TRBV5-1 | CASSWEDSGSLAGPSPDTDTQYF | TGCGCCAGCAGCTGGGAGGATAGCGGGAGCTTAGCGGGACCCTCTCCTGACACAGATACGCAGTATTTT
NA | NA | TRBJ2-2 | TRBV20-1 | CSAPRTGSGGELFF | TGCAGTGCTCCCCGCACAGGGTCGGGCGGGGAGCTGTTTTTT
NA | NA | TRBJ2-6 | TRBV6-1 | CASSLVPGSGANVLTF | TGTGCCAGCAGTTTGGTCCCCGGGTCTGGGGCCAACGTCCTGACTTTC
TRBD2 | few | TRBJ2-7 | TRBV6-1 | CASSEAPLAGGYEQYF | TGTGCCAGCAGTGAAGCGCCTCTAGCGGGGGGTTACGAGCAGTACTTC